The 32 T cell receptor beta chains listed next were all sequenced from one sample in a study of spatial heterogeneity in lung cancer. TCRdb analysed the 5' RACE reads with MiXCR anew, one entry per CDR3 protein. Of some 23,000 distinct CDR3 sequences listed, 6% to 7.5% are singletons. The time point here: sample taken at primary tumor resection. The source material was PBMCs, sampled at surgery. Source of these receptors: a male donor with early-stage non-small cell lung cancer.

This clonotype was seen at least ten times. This chain links TRBV20-1 with TRBJ2-7; 10 positions match TRBD2. The CDR3 length is 14 residues. V shed 6 bases, J shed 4 bases, and the junction held 9 bases outside the gene matches. Germline CDR1 is DFQATT and CDR2 is SNEGSKA (reference sequence). In DNA, the CDR3 is TGCAGTGCCGGAACTAGCGGGAATAAGTACGAGCAGTACTTC. This encodes CSAGTSGNKYEQYF.

In this sample, this clonotype turned up many times. The chain carries TRBV7-9 and TRBJ2-1; 9 nucleotides agree with TRBD2. From germline, CDR1 is SEHNR and CDR2 FQNEAQ (reference sequence). This CDR3 has 20 amino acids. Unmatched junction bases numbered 16, after V lost 4 bases and J lost 0 bases. CDR3 DNA: TGTGCCAGCAGCTCCAAAAGGGGAGCGGGAGGACAAGGCTCCTACAATGAGCAGTTCTTC. It encodes CASSSKRGAGGQGSYNEQFF. Combining the CDR3 with reference TRBV7-9 and TRBJ2-1 gives the whole variable domain DTGVSQNPRHKITKRGQNVTFRCDPISEHNRLYWYRQTLGQGPEFLTYFQNEAQLEKSRLLSDRFSAERPKGSFSTLEIQRTEQGDSAMYLCASSSKRGAGGQGSYNEQFFGPGTRLTVL.

This clonotype was counted at least ten times. The CDR3 sequence is CASSQAIGQGFGGTLEQFF. For the CDR3, the DNA is TGTGCCAGCAGCCAAGCAATAGGGCAAGGGTTCGGGGGGACCCTTGAGCAGTTCTTC. The chain has TRBV14 and TRBJ2-1; the match to TRBD2 covers 7 bases. This CDR3 spans 19 amino acids. From germline, CDR1 is SGHDN and CDR2 FVKESK. V was pared by 1 base and J by 9 bases, with 21 bases of the junction left unmatched.

In its sample, this clonotype was seen once. The chain combines TRBV29-1 with TRBJ1-1; D gene ambiguous. This CDR3 has 13 residues. The germline V and J ends were trimmed by 3 bases and 1 base, with 9 bases remaining between them. Germline CDR1 is SQVTM and CDR2 is ANQGSEA. The CDR3 here is CSVEWLTNTEAFF. The CDR3 DNA reads as TGCAGCGTTGAGTGGCTGACGAACACTGAAGCTTTCTTT. The full variable domain, completed using reference TRBV29-1 and TRBJ1-1, is SAVISQKPSRDICQRGTSLTIQCQVDSQVTMMFWYRQQPGQSLTLIATANQGSEATYESGFVIDKFPISRPNLTFSTLTVSNMSPEDSSIYLCSVEWLTNTEAFFGQGTRLTVV.

This clonotype was seen a few times. Sequence at one end of the junction differs from germline and may be a read error. This sequence joins TRBV2 and TRBJ2-1, with 14 bases that match TRBD2. This CDR3 spans 15 amino acids. Germline V gene data show CDR1 as SNHLY and CDR2 as FYNNEI. In DNA, the CDR3 is TGTGCCAGCAGAGCACCGGGACTAGCGGGAGAAGTGAAGTGTTTC. This gives the protein CASRAPGLAGEVKCF. The whole variable domain, filled in from reference TRBV2 and TRBJ2-1, reads EPEVTQTPSHQVTQMGQEVILRCVPISNHLYFYWYRQILGQKVEFLVSFYNNEISEKSEIFDDQFSVERPDGSNFTLKIRSTKLEDSAMYFCASRAPGLAGEVKCFGPGTRLTVL.

This clonotype was counted ten times or more. V and J are TRBV3-1 and TRBJ2-2, with D perhaps assigned TRBD1 or TRBD2 (7 bases each). Per germline, CDR1 LGHDT and CDR2 YNNKEL (reference sequence). The CDR3 has 14 residues. Trimming pared 3 bases from V and 5 bases from J, leaving 10 bases between. The CDR3 is CASSHRGGTGELFF. In DNA, the CDR3 is TGTGCCAGCAGCCACAGGGGGGGAACCGGGGAGCTGTTTTTT. The complete variable domain, with remaining parts taken from reference TRBV3-1 and TRBJ2-2, reads DTAVSQTPKYLVTQMGNDKSIKCEQNLGHDTMYWYKQDSKKFLKIMFSYNNKELIINETVPNRFSPKSPDKAHLNLHINSLELGDSAVYFCASSHRGGTGELFFGEGSRLTVL.

The chain carries TRBV20-1 and TRBJ2-3; 7 bases fit TRBD1. V trimming: 4 bases; J trimming: 8 bases; junction bases outside the gene matches: 3. Germline CDR1 and CDR2: DFQATT and SNEGSKA (reference sequence). This CDR3 has 11 amino acids. The CDR3 DNA reads TGCAGTGCTACAGGGGGATCTACGCAGTATTTT. This codes for CSATGGSTQYF.

This clonotype was counted at least ten times. CDR3 bases: TGTGCCAGCAGTTTGTACCCAAGGGAAAAACTGTTTTTT. As protein: CASSLYPREKLFF. The chain carries TRBV12-3 or TRBV12-4 and TRBJ1-4, with D hard to call. Trimming took 3 bases from V and 8 from J, leaving 10 bases between them. There are 13 residues in the CDR3.

This clonotype was seen at least ten times. The rearrangement uses TRBV12-3 or TRBV12-4 and TRBJ2-5; no definite D call. This CDR3 is 12 amino acids long. The V and J ends lost 3 bases and 3 bases respectively, with 5 bases between them. Written as DNA, the CDR3 is TGTGCCAGCAGTTTCCAAAAAGAGACCCAGTACTTC. Protein product: CASSFQKETQYF.

Details on this clonotype: At one of its ends the junction is not consistent with the germline gene, which may arise from a read error. The chain carries TRBV29-1 and TRBJ1-4; D is perhaps TRBD1 (6 bases). The length of the CDR3 is 16 residues. In germline, CDR1 is SQVTM, CDR2 ANQGSEA. DNA of the CDR3: TGCTGCGTCGCCCCAGGGGCGGGTGCAACTAATGAAAAACTGTTTTTT. Encoded protein: CCVAPGAGATNEKLFF. The whole variable domain, filled in from reference TRBV29-1 and TRBJ1-4, reads SAVISQKPSRDICQRGTSLTIQCQVDSQVTMMFWYRQQPGQSLTLIATANQGSEATYESGFVIDKFPISRPNLTFSTLTVSNMSPEDSSIYLCCVAPGAGATNEKLFFGSGTQLSVL.

The chain employs TRBV27 and TRBJ2-3, with unresolved D. CDR3 length: 13 amino acids. Looked up from germline, CDR1 is MNHEY and CDR2 is SMNVEV (reference sequence). Trimming left V 6 bases short and J 0 bases short, with 7 bases between. This CDR3 is CASSPTSTDTQYF. In DNA form, the CDR3 reads TGTGCCAGCAGCCCAACTAGCACAGATACGCAGTATTTT.

This clonotype was counted many times. The rearrangement uses TRBV27 and TRBJ1-5, with 7 bases matching TRBD1. The CDR3 contains 19 residues. V trimming: 5 bases; J trimming: 0 bases; junction bases outside the gene matches: 16. Per germline, CDR1 MNHEY and CDR2 SMNVEV (reference sequence). The CDR3 reads CASSQTGTAIKYSNQPQHF. DNA of the CDR3: TGTGCCAGCAGTCAAACCGGGACAGCGATTAAATATAGCAATCAGCCCCAGCATTTT.

This clonotype was seen only a few times. The chain combines TRBV6-2 or TRBV6-3 with TRBJ2-5; D uncertain. Germline assignment: CDR1 MNHEY and CDR2 SVGEGT. This CDR3 is 11 amino acids long. Deletions cut 7 bases from V and 3 bases from J, with 6 bases between. The CDR3 bases are TGTGCCAGCACCTACAAAGAGACCCAGTACTTC. Protein: CASTYKETQYF.

This clonotype was seen many times. This chain joins TRBV27 and TRBJ2-7, with D perhaps TRBD1 (5 bases). CDR3 size: 14 residues. Germline CDR1 is MNHEY and CDR2 is SMNVEV (reference sequence). V lost 2 bases, J lost 0 bases, and 8 bases lay in between. CDR3 sequence: CASSLKGSSYEQYF. As DNA, the CDR3 is TGTGCCAGCAGTTTAAAGGGGTCCTCCTACGAGCAGTACTTC.

Ten or more counts support this clonotype. The junction departs from the called germline gene at one end, perhaps through a read error. The CDR3 is CASRELAGSLSEQYF. DNA for the CDR3: TGCGCCAGCCGTGAACTAGCGGGCTCGTTATCCGAGCAGTACTTC. The chain joins TRBV10-2 to TRBJ2-7; TRBD2 agrees at 9 bases. This CDR3 has 15 amino acids. Germline loops: CDR1 WSHSY, CDR2 SAAADI.

This clonotype was counted between two and nine times. This chain uses TRBV20-1 with TRBJ2-7; 7 positions agree with TRBD1. Per the germline V gene, CDR1 is DFQATT and CDR2 is SNEGSKA (reference sequence). Germline trimming cut 2 bases from V and 9 bases from J; bases unmatched to any gene: 10. The CDR3 is made up of 13 amino acids. DNA of the CDR3: TGCAGTGCTAGACCTAAGGACAGGAGAGTGCAGTACTTC. Its translation is CSARPKDRRVQYF.

Many counts were recorded for this clonotype. This chain uses TRBV6-1 with TRBJ1-3; D is ambiguous. Germline loops: CDR1 MNHNS, CDR2 SASEGT. The CDR3 extends over 13 amino acids. Trimming left V 6 bases short and J 2 bases short, with 8 bases between. The CDR3 loop is CASRAGAGNTIYF. DNA of the CDR3: TGTGCCAGCAGGGCCGGGGCTGGAAACACCATATATTTT.

J is TRBJ2-3 and V is TRBV20-1, with D possibly TRBD2 on 6 matching bases. This CDR3 comprises 15 residues. Trimming removed 3 bases at V and 4 bases at J, with 17 bases between. Germline V gene sequence: CDR1 DFQATT, CDR2 SNEGSKA (reference sequence). CDR3 sequence: CSASLGMGGSDTQYF. As DNA, the CDR3 is TGCAGTGCTAGTTTGGGCATGGGAGGATCAGATACGCAGTATTTT.

This clonotype was seen many times. V gene TRBV29-1 combines with J gene TRBJ1-5; TRBD1 is a possible D gene (6 bases). V dropped 0 bases and J dropped 3 bases, with 12 bases sitting between them. Germline CDR1 reads SQVTM; CDR2 reads ANQGSEA. The CDR3 consists of 15 residues. CDR3 loop: CSVEDGGQFNQPQHF. The CDR3 DNA follows: TGCAGCGTTGAAGATGGGGGGCAGTTCAATCAGCCCCAGCATTTT. The complete variable domain, with remaining parts taken from reference TRBV29-1 and TRBJ1-5, reads SAVISQKPSRDICQRGTSLTIQCQVDSQVTMMFWYRQQPGQSLTLIATANQGSEATYESGFVIDKFPISRPNLTFSTLTVSNMSPEDSSIYLCSVEDGGQFNQPQHFGDGTRLSIL.

This clonotype was observed at least ten times. The CDR3 nucleotides read TGTGCCAGCAAAATTAACACCGGGGAGCTGTTTTTT. The encoded protein is CASKINTGELFF. This sequence joins TRBV11-2 and TRBJ2-2, with D uncertain. CDR1 SGHAT and CDR2 FQNNGV come from the germline V gene. V shed 7 bases and J shed 2 bases, with 5 bases lying between them. The CDR3 is 12 residues long.

This clonotype was counted ten times or more. V gene TRBV23-1 combines with J gene TRBJ2-4; 8 nucleotides align to TRBD2. TRBV23-1 is placed among ORFs of uncertain function. V was clipped by 4 bases and J by 1 base; unmatched bases: 9. CDR3 size: 17 residues. CDR3 nucleotides: TGCGCCAGCAGTCCCCCGGGAGGGGCGAGGGCCAAAAACATTCAGTACTTC. Protein product: CASSPPGGARAKNIQYF.

Only a few counts were recorded for this clonotype. The gene calls are TRBV4-2 and TRBJ1-1; maybe TRBD1 (6 bases). The CDR3 extends over 14 amino acids. Trimming took off 2 bases at V and 6 bases at J, with 13 bases between the two ends. Germline CDR1 LGHNA, CDR2 YNFKEQ. This CDR3 reads CASSQQGFFPEAFF. For the CDR3, the DNA is TGTGCCAGCAGCCAACAGGGGTTTTTCCCTGAAGCTTTCTTT.

V and J are TRBV7-9 and TRBJ1-4; D gene ambiguous. The ends were cut back, 0 bases at V and 12 bases at J, with 11 bases in the middle. CDR3 size: 13 residues. Germline V gene sequence: CDR1 SEHNR, CDR2 FQNEAQ (reference sequence). The CDR3 DNA reads as TGTGCCAGCAGCTTAGCGGCAGGCAGGCAACTGTTTTTT. Translating gives CASSLAAGRQLFF.

This clonotype has more than one count but fewer than ten. The chain couples TRBV18 to TRBJ1-5; D gene uncertain. Germline values: CDR1 KGHSH, CDR2 LQKENI. V shed 1 base and J shed 1 base, with 5 bases lying between them. This CDR3 comprises 14 residues. DNA of the CDR3: TGTGCCAGCTCACCACGAGGAAGCAATCAGCCCCAGCATTTT. Amino acids: CASSPRGSNQPQHF.

This clonotype has a count of ten or more. This chain links TRBV5-1 with TRBJ1-5, with 7 bases aligning to TRBD1. Trimming took 4 bases from V and 6 from J; bases not matched to a gene: 10. Germline V gene lookup returns CDR1 SGHRS and CDR2 YFSETQ. This CDR3 contains 15 residues. CDR3 loop: CASSPGQGVGQPQHF. In nucleotides, the CDR3 is TGCGCCAGCAGCCCTGGCCAGGGGGTTGGTCAGCCCCAGCATTTT. The full variable domain, its missing parts supplied by reference TRBV5-1 and TRBJ1-5, is KAGVTQTPRYLIKTRGQQVTLSCSPISGHRSVSWYQQTPGQGLQFLFEYFSETQRNKGNFPGRFSGRQFSNSRSEMNVSTLELGDSALYLCASSPGQGVGQPQHFGDGTRLSIL.

The V gene is TRBV18, the J gene TRBJ1-1, with a possible D match to TRBD1 (6 bases). Germline V gives CDR1 KGHSH, CDR2 LQKENI. This CDR3 contains 15 residues. The V gene lost 2 bases and the J gene lost 4 bases, with 14 bases spanning the gap. CDR3 in DNA: TGTGCCAGCTCACCAAAGGGACAATCTGGCACTGAAGCTTTCTTT. Translated, it gives CASSPKGQSGTEAFF. The whole variable domain, filled in from reference TRBV18 and TRBJ1-1, reads NAGVMQNPRHLVRRRGQEARLRCSPMKGHSHVYWYRQLPEEGLKFMVYLQKENIIDESGMPKERFSAEFPKEGPSILRIQQVVRGDSAAYFCASSPKGQSGTEAFFGQGTRLTVV.

This clonotype came up many times. This chain joins TRBV7-8 and TRBJ1-4, with a possible D match to TRBD1 (5 bases). This CDR3 region has 15 residues. Germline CDR1 and CDR2: SGHVS and FQNEAQ. The ends were cut back, 1 base at V and 3 bases at J, with 9 bases in the middle. In DNA form, the CDR3 reads TGTGCCAGCAGCTTAGTAACAGGACCTAATGAAAAACTGTTTTTT. This sequence encodes CASSLVTGPNEKLFF. The full variable domain, completed using reference TRBV7-8 and TRBJ1-4, is GAGVSQSPRYKVAKRGQDVALRCDPISGHVSLFWYQQALGQGPEFLTYFQNEAQLDKSGLPSDRFFAERPEGSVSTLKIQRTQQEDSAVYLCASSLVTGPNEKLFFGSGTQLSVL.

The chain joins TRBV19 to TRBJ2-5; D is possibly TRBD1 (5 bases). CDR3 length: 13 amino acids. Between the trimmed V and J ends, which lost 7 bases and 6 bases, there was a span of 15 bases. From germline, CDR1 is LNHDA and CDR2 SQIVND (reference sequence). CDR3 nucleotides: TGTGCCAGTACCTCAGGGCAGGGCCAGACCCAGTACTTC. Encoded protein: CASTSGQGQTQYF.

The rearrangement uses TRBV6-5 and TRBJ2-7; 8 bases line up with TRBD1. CDR3 length equals 17 residues. J was trimmed by 3 bases and V by 0 bases; bases with no gene match: 10. Germline V gives CDR1 MNHEY, CDR2 SVGAGI. CDR3 region: CASSYSGTGLPLYEQYF. CDR3 in DNA: TGTGCCAGCAGTTACTCGGGGACAGGCCTCCCCCTCTACGAGCAGTACTTC.

This clonotype has a count of ten or more. The chain links TRBV7-9 to TRBJ2-4, with D perhaps matching TRBD1 (5 bases). The CDR3 loop spans 18 amino acids. Trimming shortened V by 5 bases and J by 2 bases, and 22 bases separated the two germline ends. Germline CDR1 is SEHNR and CDR2 is FQNEAQ (reference sequence). CDR3 DNA: TGTGCCAGCAGCCCCCAGGGTTGGGGTCAGGATCCCAAAAACATTCAGTACTTC. Translation gives CASSPQGWGQDPKNIQYF.

Ten or more counts support this clonotype. The rearrangement uses TRBV2 and TRBJ1-2; 7 positions agree with TRBD1. Losses at the gene ends were 5 bases for V and 8 bases for J; bases not matched to a gene: 11. The CDR3 runs to 14 residues. The germline V gene has CDR1 SNHLY and CDR2 FYNNEI. CDR3 protein: CASSSLTGSGGYTF. CDR3 nucleotide sequence: TGTGCCAGCAGTTCATTGACAGGGAGCGGGGGCTACACCTTC.

There are a few counts of this clonotype. J is TRBJ2-1 and V is TRBV12-3 or TRBV12-4, with TRBD2 identical over 8 bases. V lost 3 bases, J lost 8 bases, and 6 bases stayed unmatched. The CDR3 totals 14 residues. The CDR3 here is CASSLAGGKDEQFF. The DNA of the CDR3 is TGTGCCAGCAGTTTGGCGGGAGGAAAGGATGAGCAGTTCTTC.